This T cell receptor beta chain was sequenced for a study of cytomegalovirus exposure and HLA in healthy donors. Study conclusions and caveats: Indistinguishable V segments such as TRBV6-2 and TRBV6-3 were excluded.

Primers for the PCR totalled 60 Vbeta and 13 Jbeta. TCRdb keeps only in-frame clones here, not all; method: immunoSEQ multiplex PCR. This sample has over 150,000 clones, with about four fifths found just once. Details on this clone: Its antigen remains unidentified.

This CDR3 is built from 15 residues. The V gene's germline CDR1 is SGHTA and CDR2 FQGTGA. Trimming took 5 bases from V and 15 from J; bases not matched to a gene: 10. Sample: PBMCs. The TCR was taken from a man in his fifties or sixties in good health and CMV-seropositive. The V call is TRBV7-3, the J call TRBJ2-1, with TRBD2 identical over 16 bases. The CDR3: CASSPTGTSGRALFF. CDR3 DNA sequence: TGTGCCAGCAGCCCCACCGGGACTAGCGGGAGGGCATTGTTCTTC. The full variable domain, completed using reference TRBV7-3 and TRBJ2-1, is GAGVSQTPSNKVTEKGKYVELRCDPISGHTALYWYRQSLGQGPEFLIYFQGTGAADDSGLPNDRFFAVRPEGSVSTLKIQRTERGDSAVYLCASSPTGTSGRALFFGPGTRLTVL.